Listed here are 9 T cell receptor beta chains from one sample, sequenced in a study of T cells after yellow fever vaccination. TCRdb passed the 5' RACE reads through MiXCR, listing each CDR3 protein once. The sample contains roughly 400,000 distinct CDR3 sequences, 15% to 20% of which appear only once. Specimen: PBMCs, collected before the yellow fever booster vaccination. These TCRs come from a man aged 18 to 29 who received the YFV17D yellow fever vaccine.

This clonotype was seen a few times. The V and J genes are TRBV4-2 and TRBJ1-4; 8 bases align to TRBD1. The CDR3 consists of 14 residues. Germline V CDR1 and CDR2: LGHNA, YNFKEQ. The V gene end was trimmed by 4 bases and the J gene end by 7 bases; junction bases not matched to a gene: 5. The CDR3: CASSPGQVAEKLFF. DNA for the CDR3: TGTGCCAGCAGCCCGGGACAGGTCGCTGAAAAACTGTTTTTT.

Only a few counts were recorded for this clonotype. J is TRBJ1-4 and V is TRBV10-3; D gene unclear. V was clipped by 10 bases and J by 0 bases, with 12 bases between them. Germline V gene lookup returns CDR1 ENHRY and CDR2 SYGVKD. The length of the CDR3 is 14 residues. In DNA, the CDR3 is TGTGCCACAACTCCGGGAGCAACTAATGAAAAACTGTTTTTT. Its protein product is CATTPGATNEKLFF.

The chain carries TRBV20-1 and TRBJ2-1, with a tentative D call TRBD2 (6 bases). The germline V and J ends were trimmed by 5 bases and 4 bases, with 15 bases remaining between them. Looked up from germline, CDR1 is DFQATT and CDR2 is SNEGSKA (reference sequence). The CDR3 totals 14 residues. The CDR3 DNA sequence: TGCAGTGCTCCCTACGGGACTCTTTACAATGAGCAGTTCTTC. It is translated as CSAPYGTLYNEQFF.

This clonotype occurred a few times. The chain couples TRBV19 to TRBJ1-2; D is possibly TRBD1 (6 bases). V shed 7 bases and J shed 0 bases, with 12 bases lying between them. CDR1 and CDR2 from the germline V gene are LNHDA and SQIVND (reference sequence). The CDR3 covers 14 residues. This CDR3 reads CASTWDKTNYGYTF. The CDR3 nucleotides read TGTGCCAGTACCTGGGACAAGACTAACTATGGCTACACCTTC. Together with reference TRBV19 and TRBJ1-2, the CDR3 gives the full variable domain: DGGITQSPKYLFRKEGQNVTLSCEQNLNHDAMYWYRQDPGQGLRLIYYSQIVNDFQKGDIAEGYSVSREKKESFPLTVTSAQKNPTAFYLCASTWDKTNYGYTFGSGTRLTVV.

In this sample, this clonotype turned up many times. This chain links TRBV12-3 or TRBV12-4 with TRBJ2-2, with no clear D. Trimming took off 2 bases at V and 4 bases at J, with 8 bases between the two ends. The CDR3 consists of 14 residues. The chain's CDR3 is CASSLNSRTGELFF. CDR3 in DNA: TGTGCCAGCAGTTTAAACAGCCGCACCGGGGAGCTGTTTTTT.

This clonotype has a handful of counts. This chain connects TRBV5-6 to TRBJ1-1; D possibly corresponds to TRBD1 (5 bases). This CDR3 region has 12 residues. With 2 bases removed from V and 10 bases from J, the gap between germline ends came to 12 bases. Germline CDR1 and CDR2: SGHDT and YYEEEE. This chain's CDR3 is CASSLQAVGAFF. CDR3 DNA sequence: TGTGCCAGCAGCTTACAGGCGGTAGGAGCTTTCTTT.

The chain is built from TRBV11-2 and TRBJ2-1; a possible D gene is TRBD2 (5 bases). The CDR3 is 13 amino acids. Germline CDR1 SGHAT, CDR2 FQNNGV. Trimming pared 5 bases from V and 9 bases from J, leaving 14 bases between. CDR3 loop: CASSITSLGEQFF. The CDR3 region has the DNA TGTGCCAGCAGCATAACTAGTCTCGGTGAGCAGTTCTTC.

V is TRBV6-6 and J is TRBJ2-3, with D hard to call. Germline lookup yields CDR1 MNHNY and CDR2 SVGAGI (reference sequence). V was clipped by 2 bases and J by 10 bases, with 10 bases between them. The CDR3 spans 12 residues. DNA for the CDR3: TGTGCCAGCAGTTACAAGACCAATTCGCAGTATTTT. Its translation: CASSYKTNSQYF.

This clonotype was seen a handful of times. The V and J genes are TRBV6-6 and TRBJ1-2; 9 bases fit TRBD1. Germline trimming cut 6 bases from V and 7 bases from J; bases unmatched to any gene: 6. Per germline, CDR1 MNHNY and CDR2 SVGAGI (reference sequence). The CDR3 contains 13 residues. The CDR3 coding sequence is TGTGCCAGCAGCGAACAGGGGGCGGCTGGCTACACCTTC. Protein: CASSEQGAAGYTF.